This record covers a single TCR beta chain. Antigen specificity is unknown. Negative isolation yielded CD8+ and CD4+ T cells; FACS enriched TEMRA cells. This entry is derived from a study of CD8 T cells in Susac syndrome. Study-wide points: Among active patients and in TEMRA cells, CD8+ clonal expansion in Susac reached its peak.

Germline-derived CDR1 and CDR2 are LNHNV and YYDKDF (reference sequence). The CDR3 covers 13 residues. Losses at the gene ends were 3 bases for V and 3 bases for J; bases not matched to a gene: 2. Reverse transcription of 0.5 to 1 ug RNA was performed with random hexamers. Amplification of the TCR beta CDR3 was carried out by immunoSEQ multiplex PCR, which spanned a total of 54 Vbeta and 13 Jbeta segments. TCRdb independently ran MiXCR on the immunoSEQ multiplex PCR reads; one entry per CDR3 protein. The sample contains 120,000 or so distinct CDR3 sequences, around 94% of which appear only once. Sequencing used CD8+ T cells from PBMCs. The receptor's source is a human donor with Susac syndrome. The gene calls are TRBV15 and TRBJ2-7, with 7 bases fitting TRBD1. CDR3 in amino acids: CATSSRQGYEQYF. CDR3 bases: TGTGCCACCAGCAGCAGACAGGGCTACGAGCAGTACTTC.